This T cell receptor (beta chain) was recovered during a study of identical twins. Study-level results: Models underestimated out-of-frame TCR alpha sharing in monozygotic twins.

The CDR3 has 15 amino acids. The germline gives CDR1 MDHEN, CDR2 SYDVKM. Trimming took 1 base from V and 7 from J; bases not matched to a gene: 4. This clonotype was detected ten times or more. What it binds is not known. Each cDNA held unique molecular identifiers, and template switching gave it a universal primer site. TCRdb reprocessed the 5' RACE reads via MiXCR and lists one record per CDR3 protein. The sample holds about 700,000 distinct CDR3 sequences, around 6% seen once. V usage is TRBV28 and J usage is TRBJ2-1; TRBD2 agrees at 10 bases. The sample was naive T cells sorted from blood. The receptor's source is a man in his late teens or twenties in good health. This CDR3 is CASSLYSAGGNEQFF. The CDR3 DNA follows: TGTGCCAGCAGTTTATATTCAGCGGGAGGGAATGAGCAGTTCTTC.